This TCR beta chain emerged from a study of blood T cell repertoires in COVID-19. TCRdb's table, derived via immunoSEQ multiplex PCR, lists solely in-frame clones and lacks some. The repertoire holds a few hundred thousand clones, with roughly nine tenths as singletons. From germline, CDR1 is LNHNV and CDR2 YYDKDF (reference sequence). V was trimmed by 3 bases and J by 1 base, leaving 9 bases between them. The CDR3 covers 14 residues. Material for sequencing was peripheral blood. The V gene is TRBV15, the J gene TRBJ1-2, with D perhaps TRBD1 (5 bases). The source is a woman aged 50 to 65 with acute or convalescent COVID-19. The CDR3 sequence: CATSSGGINYGYTF. For the CDR3, the DNA is TGTGCCACCAGCAGTGGGGGGATTAACTATGGCTACACCTTC. The full variable domain, with the rest looked up from reference TRBV15 and TRBJ1-2, is DAMVIQNPRYQVTQFGKPVTLSCSQTLNHNVMYWYQQKSSQAPKLLFHYYDKDFNNEADTPDNFQSRRPNTSFCFLDIRSPGLGDTAMYLCATSSGGINYGYTFGSGTRLTVV.